This entry concerns a single T cell receptor (beta chain). CDR3 length: 22 residues. The data derive from a study of shared T cell receptors in the human thymus. Using immunoSEQ multiplex PCR, the repertoire was profiled, and TCRdb retains in-frame clones only, with some absent. The table has roughly 660,000 clones, 85% to 90% seen once. These same records also appear under a second study, on human thymus T cells. This second report adds: Serving as donors were healthy Finnish infants, each of whom was having open corrective surgery for congenital heart defects.

Sequenced sample: thymocytes. This clonotype was obtained from a boy less than two years old with a congenital heart defect. The chain employs TRBV1 and TRBJ2-7; TRBD2, the D gene given by the table, was not confirmed from the DNA. TRBV1 is a recognized pseudogene. This CDR3 is CTSSQAGIRRPSGSQITYEQYF. The CDR3 DNA is TGCACCAGCAGCCAAGCGGGTATACGGCGACCTAGCGGGTCCCAAATTACCTACGAGCAGTACTTC.